The 25 T cell receptor beta chains given below trace back to one sample, sequenced in a study of blood T cell repertoires in COVID-19. Measured with immunoSEQ multiplex PCR; TCRdb has only the in-frame clones, and not every one. The repertoire includes around 23,000 clones, about 83% of them detected once, and 6.7% sits in the top ten. Sequences were obtained from peripheral blood. These receptors all stem from a human donor in a cohort sampled during active COVID-19.

This chain connects TRBV7-2 to TRBJ1-3; possibly TRBD1 for D (5 bases). CDR1 is SGHTA, CDR2 FQGNSA, per germline. V was pared by 4 bases and J by 5 bases, with 15 bases between. This CDR3 contains 15 residues. CDR3 nucleotides: TGTGCCAGCAGCTCCCCGGCAGGGTCTAGAAACACCATATATTTT. Translating gives CASSSPAGSRNTIYF.

The chain recombines TRBV19 with TRBJ2-3; 9 nucleotides align to TRBD2. The CDR3 extends over 16 amino acids. Germline lookup yields CDR1 LNHDA and CDR2 SQIVND (reference sequence). J was trimmed by 1 base and V by 8 bases; bases with no gene match: 10. This CDR3 is CASRDGRLAGTDTQYF. CDR3 sequence (DNA): TGTGCCAGTCGGGACGGAAGACTAGCGGGCACAGATACGCAGTATTTT.

V gene TRBV18 combines with J gene TRBJ1-2; possibly TRBD1 for D (5 bases). CDR1 KGHSH and CDR2 LQKENI come from the germline V gene. This CDR3 contains 16 residues. V gave up 3 bases and J gave up 0 bases, with 14 bases separating them. The chain's CDR3 is CASSPVPGTANYGYTF. CDR3 coding DNA: TGTGCCAGCTCACCTGTACCCGGGACTGCTAACTATGGCTACACCTTC.

The gene calls are TRBV5-6 and TRBJ1-2; 7 positions agree with TRBD1. The trim removed 4 bases at V and 1 base at J, leaving 10 bases unmatched. The CDR3 has 16 amino acids. The germline CDR1 and CDR2 sequences are SGHDT and YYEEEE. CDR3 sequence (DNA): TGTGCCAGCAGCAACAACAGGGGTCGTAATAACTATGGCTACACCTTC. This encodes CASSNNRGRNNYGYTF.

This clone occurred once. The chain recombines TRBV7-9 with TRBJ1-2; 7 bases are shared with TRBD1. Germline V CDR1 and CDR2: SEHNR, FQNEAQ (reference sequence). After removal of 4 bases from V and 4 bases from J, the junction contained 6 bases not matched to a gene. The CDR3 is 14 amino acids. This chain's CDR3 is CASSSTGASYGYTF. The CDR3 region has the DNA TGTGCCAGCAGCTCCACAGGGGCTAGCTATGGCTACACCTTC. Complete variable domain (other parts from reference TRBV7-9 and TRBJ1-2): DTGVSQNPRHKITKRGQNVTFRCDPISEHNRLYWYRQTLGQGPEFLTYFQNEAQLEKSRLLSDRFSAERPKGSFSTLEIQRTEQGDSAMYLCASSSTGASYGYTFGSGTRLTVV.

The gene calls are TRBV3-1 (or the pseudogene TRBV3-2) and TRBJ1-2; D call uncertain. The CDR3 extends over 13 amino acids. V was clipped by 0 bases and J by 4 bases, with 6 bases between them. The germline V gene encodes CDR1 LGHDT and CDR2 YNNKEL (reference sequence). The CDR3 region has the DNA TGTGCCAGCAGCCAAGACTTCAGCTATGGCTACACCTTC. Translation gives CASSQDFSYGYTF.

The chain carries TRBV29-1 and TRBJ2-1, with 7 bases identical to TRBD1. V lost 6 bases, J lost 7 bases, and 15 bases stayed unmatched. The CDR3 has 15 amino acids. The germline V gene has CDR1 SQVTM and CDR2 ANQGSEA. This CDR3 is CSVRLGGRVRNEQFF. The CDR3 bases are TGCAGCGTCCGGTTAGGGGGCAGGGTTCGTAATGAGCAGTTCTTC.

The rearrangement uses TRBV6-5 and TRBJ1-5, with D hard to call. Germline CDR1 and CDR2: MNHEY and SVGAGI. This CDR3 is 14 amino acids long. V was trimmed by 0 bases and J by 1 base, leaving 4 bases between them. The CDR3 here is CASSYSGSNQPQHF. The CDR3 nucleotides are TGTGCCAGCAGTTACTCGGGCAGCAATCAGCCCCAGCATTTT.

The chain couples TRBV27 to TRBJ1-2, with D uncertain. CDR3 length: 15 residues. Trimming shortened V by 0 bases and J by 0 bases, and 8 bases separated the two germline ends. CDR1 MNHEY and CDR2 SMNVEV come from the germline V gene (reference sequence). The CDR3 loop reads CASSLSAGANYGYTF. In nucleotides, the CDR3 is TGTGCCAGCAGTTTATCGGCCGGAGCTAACTATGGCTACACCTTC.

This clone was counted only a few times. V is TRBV25-1 and J is TRBJ1-2; D may be TRBD1 (6 bases). The germline gives CDR1 MGHDK, CDR2 SYGVNS. The V and J ends lost 9 bases and 8 bases respectively, with 13 bases between them. The CDR3 extends over 11 amino acids. CDR3 in DNA: TGTGCCAGTCAGACAGGTTTGGGCTACACCTTC. Its protein product is CASQTGLGYTF.

The chain joins TRBV28 to TRBJ2-7; possibly TRBD2 for D (5 bases). V was pared by 7 bases and J by 2 bases, with 18 bases between. This CDR3 spans 15 amino acids. Germline lookup yields CDR1 MDHEN and CDR2 SYDVKM. The CDR3 DNA reads as TGTGCCAGCACCCTGGGAGTCGTGGGAACCTACGAGCAGTACTTC. Encoded protein: CASTLGVVGTYEQYF.

The chain employs TRBV7-9 and TRBJ2-5; D may be TRBD2 (5 bases). Germline CDR1 is SEHNR and CDR2 is FQNEAQ (reference sequence). Deletions cut 2 bases from V and 0 bases from J, with 16 bases between. The CDR3 runs 17 residues. The CDR3 reads CASSLRTSVDYQETQYF. In DNA, the CDR3 is TGTGCCAGCAGCTTACGTACCTCGGTGGACTACCAAGAGACCCAGTACTTC.

J is TRBJ2-5 and V is TRBV7-9; tentative D call: TRBD2 (5 bases). The CDR3 loop spans 19 amino acids. V gave up 1 base and J gave up 2 bases, with 23 bases separating them. The germline CDR1 and CDR2 sequences are SEHNR and FQNEAQ (reference sequence). The CDR3 region is CASSLVLQSGGPGQETQYF. DNA of the CDR3: TGTGCCAGCAGCTTAGTCCTCCAGTCCGGCGGCCCGGGGCAAGAGACCCAGTACTTC.

The gene calls are TRBV7-8 and TRBJ1-2, with TRBD1 matching over 8 bases. The germline V gene encodes CDR1 SGHVS and CDR2 FQNEAQ. This CDR3 has 15 residues. V lost 5 bases to trimming and J lost 7 bases; unmatched junction nucleotides: 12. The CDR3 DNA follows: TGTGCCAGCAGCACCGACAGGGGCTCCGCGAGTGGCTACACCTTC. Its translation is CASSTDRGSASGYTF.

V usage is TRBV7-8 and J usage is TRBJ1-6; weak D call: TRBD1 (6 bases). V was clipped by 0 bases and J by 9 bases, with 15 bases between them. In germline, CDR1 is SGHVS, CDR2 FQNEAQ. The CDR3 runs 16 residues. For the CDR3, the DNA is TGTGCCAGCAGCTTAGCGTCGGGGGGCGTCGGTTCACCCCTCCACTTT. Amino acid sequence: CASSLASGGVGSPLHF.

The CDR3 loop is CASSNLGTRGGPDTQYF. As DNA, the CDR3 is TGTGCCAGCAGTAACCTCGGGACCAGAGGGGGCCCCGATACGCAGTATTTT. The chain joins TRBV27 to TRBJ2-3; 7 bases match TRBD1. V shed 5 bases and J 6 bases; nucleotides not matched to a gene: 17. This CDR3 is built from 17 residues. Germline CDR1 reads MNHEY; CDR2 reads SMNVEV (reference sequence).

This clone was counted once. This chain joins TRBV11-1 and TRBJ2-3, with D perhaps matching TRBD2 (5 bases). V lost 4 bases and J 7 bases, leaving 9 bases between the germline ends. The germline V gene has CDR1 SGHAT and CDR2 FQDESV (reference sequence). This CDR3 is 12 amino acids long. The CDR3 loop reads CASSSDSHTQYF. CDR3 nucleotide sequence: TGTGCCAGCAGCTCGGACTCCCATACGCAGTATTTT.

The chain carries TRBV19 and TRBJ2-2, with 7 positions matching TRBD2. CDR3 length: 17 residues. The junction had 11 bases not matched to a gene; V was cut back by 4 bases and J by 3 bases. Germline CDR1 reads LNHDA; CDR2 reads SQIVND (reference sequence). The CDR3 bases are TGTGCCAGTAGTAAAGCTCGCGTCGGGGGGTACACCGGGGAGCTGTTTTTT. Translated: CASSKARVGGYTGELFF.

This clone came up once. This chain connects TRBV12-5 to TRBJ1-1, with 7 bases aligning to TRBD1. Germline assignment: CDR1 LGHNT and CDR2 FRNRAP. J lost 6 bases, V lost 7 bases, and 8 bases had no gene match. The CDR3 is made up of 13 amino acids. In nucleotides, the CDR3 is TGTGCTAGTGCCCTGACAGGGATGGCTGAAGCTTTCTTT. Translation: CASALTGMAEAFF.

This clone turned up a few times. The rearrangement joins TRBV12-5 to TRBJ1-6; D is unresolved. This CDR3 region has 14 residues. Germline CDR1 is LGHNT and CDR2 is FRNRAP. V was pared by 1 base and J by 5 bases, with 6 bases between. The CDR3 reads CASGLAVDNSPLHF. CDR3 coding DNA: TGTGCTAGTGGTTTGGCGGTCGATAATTCACCCCTCCACTTT.

The chain couples TRBV7-2 to TRBJ2-5, with D perhaps TRBD2 (5 bases). The V end lost 6 bases, the J end lost 3 bases, and 14 bases lay between the germline ends. The CDR3 covers 14 residues. The germline CDR1 and CDR2 sequences are SGHTA and FQGNSA. In DNA form, the CDR3 reads TGTGCCAGCAGTCCTTACCGGGAAGAAGAGACCCAGTACTTC. Translation: CASSPYREEETQYF.

This chain uses TRBV4-1 with TRBJ1-1; D ambiguous. This CDR3 is built from 14 residues. Germline values: CDR1 MGHRA, CDR2 YSYEKL. Trimming cost V 0 bases and J 2 bases, with 7 bases left between them. DNA for the CDR3: TGCGCCAGCAGCCAAGATCCGGTCAACACTGAAGCTTTCTTT. The encoded protein is CASSQDPVNTEAFF.

V and J are TRBV5-5 and TRBJ2-5; tentative D call: TRBD1 (6 bases). CDR1 and CDR2 from the germline V gene are SGHKS and YYEKEE (reference sequence). V dropped 4 bases and J dropped 5 bases, with 9 bases sitting between them. This CDR3 spans 12 amino acids. The CDR3 region has the DNA TGTGCCAGCAGCCAACAGGGTGAGACCCAGTACTTC. Protein sequence: CASSQQGETQYF.

This chain links TRBV27 with TRBJ1-1; D may be TRBD1 (5 bases). Germline-derived CDR1 and CDR2 are MNHEY and SMNVEV (reference sequence). Trimming left V 5 bases short and J 6 bases short, with 13 bases between. The CDR3 consists of 13 residues. The CDR3 protein is CASSPRRTSEAFF. The CDR3 DNA follows: TGTGCCAGCAGTCCGAGACGGACATCTGAAGCTTTCTTT.

The rearrangement uses TRBV2 and TRBJ1-2; 10 positions agree with TRBD1. This CDR3 is built from 15 residues. The V segment lost 4 bases and the J segment 8 bases; nucleotides outside the gene matches: 10. CDR1 SNHLY and CDR2 FYNNEI come from the germline V gene. DNA for the CDR3: TGTGCCAGCAGTGCGATGGGACAGGGGCCGAAAGGCTACACCTTC. Its translation is CASSAMGQGPKGYTF.